This TCR beta chain was sequenced during a study of early T cells in non-severe SARS-CoV-2 infection. Study background: Alpha and beta chains were unpaired, from unsorted whole-blood bulk RNA.

Overall study results and limits: The matching step, a VDJdb search, favored anti-spike CD8 responses and missed private and CD4 specificities.

For this clonotype: As yet, its antigen is unknown.

Germline V lookup: CDR1 SQVTM, CDR2 ANQGSEA. The ends lost 8 bases at V and 7 bases at J; junction bases unmatched: 10. The CDR3 spans 14 residues. Attached unique molecular identifiers marked individual cDNA molecules. MiXCR, run by TCRdb on the 5' RACE reads, gives a single entry per CDR3 protein. The repertoire holds roughly 100,000 distinct CDR3 sequences, with around 13% as singletons. The V gene is TRBV29-1, the J gene TRBJ2-1, with 11 bases lining up with TRBD2. The clonotype comes from an adult who was a healthcare worker with PCR-confirmed SARS-CoV-2 infection or an uninfected control (not recorded which). The sequenced material came from whole blood. The CDR3 spells CSTDLAGGRNEQFF. Written as DNA, the CDR3 is TGCAGCACCGACCTAGCGGGAGGAAGGAATGAGCAGTTCTTC.